This TCR beta chain appears in the sequencing data of a study of T cells in Graves' hyperthyroidism and ophthalmopathy. The wider study: At the time of initial diagnosis and before any treatment, peripheral blood was collected. Overall study results and limits: Among thyroid clonotypes expanded above 0.001, most also appeared in blood.

Patients affected by ophthalmopathy presented a Clinical Activity Score of at least 3, a NOSPECS grade of at least 4, and disease duration below 3 months. Diagnostic assessment was based on clinical symptoms, serum thyroxine and TRAb, thyroid ultrasound and orbital computed tomography. RNA transcripts gave rise to amplified TCR beta CDR3 regions. When the TCR CDR3 underwent first-round RT-PCR, the HTBI primer set was used. Via MiXCR, TCRdb re-called the multiplex PCR reads, giving one row per CDR3 protein. The table has some 370,000 distinct CDR3 sequences, over 12% seen once. A few counts support this clonotype. What it binds is not known. This CDR3 region has 16 residues. The germline V gene encodes CDR1 SNHLY and CDR2 FYNNEI. V was pared by 9 bases and J by 3 bases, with 12 bases of the junction left unmatched.

What was sequenced was blood. This chain uses TRBV2 with TRBJ1-4, with 8 nucleotides matching TRBD1. This clonotype originated in a man between 45 and 60 years old with Graves' ophthalmopathy. The CDR3 sequence is CASRRTGRFANEKLFF. The CDR3 DNA sequence: TGTGCCAGTCGAAGGACAGGGCGGTTCGCTAATGAAAAACTGTTTTTT.